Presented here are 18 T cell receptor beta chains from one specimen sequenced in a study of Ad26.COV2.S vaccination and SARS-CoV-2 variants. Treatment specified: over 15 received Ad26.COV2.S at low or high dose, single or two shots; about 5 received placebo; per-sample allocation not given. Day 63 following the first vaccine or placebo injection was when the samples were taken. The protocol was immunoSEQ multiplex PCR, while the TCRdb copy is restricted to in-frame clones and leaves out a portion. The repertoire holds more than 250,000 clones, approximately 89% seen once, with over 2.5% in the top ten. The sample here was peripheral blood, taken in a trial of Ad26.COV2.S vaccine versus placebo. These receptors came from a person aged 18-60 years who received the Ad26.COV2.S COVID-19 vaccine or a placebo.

The chain's CDR3 is CASSQSSMSGGRASTDTQYF. DNA for the CDR3: TGTGCCAGCAGCCAATCGTCTATGTCCGGCGGGAGGGCCAGCACAGATACGCAGTATTTT. The chain links TRBV3-1 (or the pseudogene TRBV3-2) to TRBJ2-3, with 9 bases that match TRBD2. The CDR3 has 20 amino acids. Germline assignment: CDR1 LGHDT and CDR2 YNNKEL (reference sequence). V shed 2 bases and J 0 bases; nucleotides not matched to a gene: 15.

CDR3 sequence (DNA): TGTGCCAGCAGTTTGGAACACAGGGGCGCTGGCTACACCTTC. It specifies CASSLEHRGAGYTF. This chain uses TRBV27 with TRBJ1-2; 7 bases align to TRBD1. The CDR3 sequence is 14 residues long. Germline CDR1 and CDR2: MNHEY and SMNVEV (reference sequence). V shed 3 bases, J shed 7 bases, and the junction held 8 bases outside the gene matches.

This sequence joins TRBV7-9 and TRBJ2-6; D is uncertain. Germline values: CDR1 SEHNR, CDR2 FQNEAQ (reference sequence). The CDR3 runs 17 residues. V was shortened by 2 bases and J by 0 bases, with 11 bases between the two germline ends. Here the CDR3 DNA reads TGTGCCAGCAGCTTAAAGGTCGGATCCTCTGGGGCCAACGTCCTGACTTTC. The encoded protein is CASSLKVGSSGANVLTF.

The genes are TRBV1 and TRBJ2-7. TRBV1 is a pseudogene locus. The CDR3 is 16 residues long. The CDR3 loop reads CTSSQVVETDHYEQYF. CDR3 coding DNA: TGCACCAGCAGCCAAGTTGTAGAGACGGACCATTACGAGCAGTACTTC.

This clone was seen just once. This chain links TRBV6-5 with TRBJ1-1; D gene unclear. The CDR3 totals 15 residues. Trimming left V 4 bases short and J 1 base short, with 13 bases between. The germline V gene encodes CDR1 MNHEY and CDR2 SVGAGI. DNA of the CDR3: TGTGCCAGCAGTTTCCGCTTAAGTAGGAACACTGAAGCTTTCTTT. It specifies CASSFRLSRNTEAFF.

The CDR3 loop is CASSVMGQGVSEQYF. DNA of the CDR3: TGTGCCAGTAGTGTAATGGGACAGGGGGTGAGTGAGCAGTACTTC. The genes are TRBV19 and TRBJ2-7, with 11 positions matching TRBD1. CDR1 and CDR2 (germline): LNHDA, SQIVND (reference sequence). This CDR3 comprises 15 residues. With 5 bases clipped from V and 7 bases from J, the junction kept 10 bases outside the gene matches.

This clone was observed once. CDR3 sequence (DNA): TGTGCCAGCAGCTCAGGGACGGTGGGGAACACCGGGGAGCTGTTTTTT. Its translation: CASSSGTVGNTGELFF. The rearrangement uses TRBV7-9 and TRBJ2-2, with D perhaps given as TRBD1 or TRBD2 (5 bases each). Germline loops: CDR1 SEHNR, CDR2 FQNEAQ (reference sequence). The germline V and J ends were trimmed by 4 bases and 1 base, with 13 bases remaining between them. The CDR3 is 16 amino acids.

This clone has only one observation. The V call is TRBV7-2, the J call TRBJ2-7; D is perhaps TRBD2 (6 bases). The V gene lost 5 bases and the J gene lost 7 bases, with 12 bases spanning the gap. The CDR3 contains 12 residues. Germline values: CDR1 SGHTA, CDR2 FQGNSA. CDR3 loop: CASSPAGGEQYF. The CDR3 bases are TGTGCCAGCAGCCCCGCCGGGGGAGAGCAGTACTTC. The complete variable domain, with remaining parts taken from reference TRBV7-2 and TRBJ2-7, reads GAGVSQSPSNKVTEKGKDVELRCDPISGHTALYWYRQSLGQGLEFLIYFQGNSAPDKSGLPSDRFSAERTGGSVSTLTIQRTQQEDSAVYLCASSPAGGEQYFGPGTRLTVT.

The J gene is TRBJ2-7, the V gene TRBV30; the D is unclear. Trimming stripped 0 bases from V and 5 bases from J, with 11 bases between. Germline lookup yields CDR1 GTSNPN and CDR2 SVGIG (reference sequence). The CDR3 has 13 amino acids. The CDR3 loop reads CAWSVSRVDEQYF. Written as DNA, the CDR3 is TGTGCCTGGAGTGTATCCAGAGTGGACGAGCAGTACTTC.

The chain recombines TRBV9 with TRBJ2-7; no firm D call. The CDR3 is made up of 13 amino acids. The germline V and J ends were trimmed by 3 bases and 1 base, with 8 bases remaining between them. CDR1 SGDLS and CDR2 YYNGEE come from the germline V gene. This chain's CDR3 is CASSGKTSYEQYF. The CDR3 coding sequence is TGTGCCAGCAGCGGCAAGACTTCCTACGAGCAGTACTTC. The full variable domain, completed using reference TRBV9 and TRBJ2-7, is DSGVTQTPKHLITATGQRVTLRCSPRSGDLSVYWYQQSLDQGLQFLIQYYNGEERAKGNILERFSAQQFPDLHSELNLSSLELGDSALYFCASSGKTSYEQYFGPGTRLTVT.

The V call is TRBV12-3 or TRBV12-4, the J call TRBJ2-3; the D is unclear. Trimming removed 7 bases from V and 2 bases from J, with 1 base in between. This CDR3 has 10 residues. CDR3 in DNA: TGTGCCAGCACCACAGATACGCAGTATTTT. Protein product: CASTTDTQYF.

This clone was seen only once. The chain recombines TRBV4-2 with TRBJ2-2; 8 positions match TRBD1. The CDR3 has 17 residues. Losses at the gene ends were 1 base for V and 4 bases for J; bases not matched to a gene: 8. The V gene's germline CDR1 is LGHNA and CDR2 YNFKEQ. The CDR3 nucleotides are TGTGCCAGCAGCCAAGTTCCGGGACAGGACATCACCGGGGAGCTGTTTTTT. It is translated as CASSQVPGQDITGELFF.

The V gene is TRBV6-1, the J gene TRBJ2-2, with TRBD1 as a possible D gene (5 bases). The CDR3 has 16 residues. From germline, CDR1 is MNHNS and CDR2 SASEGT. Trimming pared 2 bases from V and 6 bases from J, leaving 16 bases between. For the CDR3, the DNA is TGTGCCAGCAGTGAATCCGGCAGGGCTAGGGCCGGGGAGCTGTTTTTT. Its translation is CASSESGRARAGELFF.

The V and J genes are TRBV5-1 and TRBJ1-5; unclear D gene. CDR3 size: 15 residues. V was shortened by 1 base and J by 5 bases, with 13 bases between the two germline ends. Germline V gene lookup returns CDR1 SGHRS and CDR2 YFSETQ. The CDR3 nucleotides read TGCGCCAGCAGCTTGTTCGGCGGAGTTGATCAGCCCCAGCATTTT. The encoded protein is CASSLFGGVDQPQHF.

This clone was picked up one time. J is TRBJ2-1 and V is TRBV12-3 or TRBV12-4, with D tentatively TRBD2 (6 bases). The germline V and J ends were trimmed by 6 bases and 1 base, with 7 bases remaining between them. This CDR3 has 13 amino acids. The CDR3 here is CASRAGSYNEQFF. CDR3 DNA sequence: TGTGCCAGCAGGGCGGGGTCCTACAATGAGCAGTTCTTC.

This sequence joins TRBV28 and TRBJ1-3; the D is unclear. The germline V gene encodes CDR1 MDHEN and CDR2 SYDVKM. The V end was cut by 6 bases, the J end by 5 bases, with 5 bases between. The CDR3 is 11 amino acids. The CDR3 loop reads CASSLRNTIYF. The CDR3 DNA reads TGTGCCAGCAGCCTCCGAAACACCATATATTTT.

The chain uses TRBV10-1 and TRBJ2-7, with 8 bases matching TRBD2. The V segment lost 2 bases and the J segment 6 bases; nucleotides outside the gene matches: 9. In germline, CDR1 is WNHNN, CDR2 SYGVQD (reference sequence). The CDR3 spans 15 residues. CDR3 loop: CASSEPGLGKSEQYF. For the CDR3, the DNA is TGCGCCAGCAGTGAGCCGGGACTAGGTAAGAGCGAGCAGTACTTC.

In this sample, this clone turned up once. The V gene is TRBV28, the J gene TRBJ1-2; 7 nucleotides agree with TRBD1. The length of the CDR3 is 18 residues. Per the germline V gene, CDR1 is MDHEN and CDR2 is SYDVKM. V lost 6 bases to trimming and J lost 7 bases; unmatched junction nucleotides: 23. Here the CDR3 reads CASRTPQGSRVLTPGYTF. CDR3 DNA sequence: TGTGCCAGCAGAACCCCACAGGGGAGTAGGGTCCTCACTCCTGGCTACACCTTC.